The present entry profiles one T cell receptor beta chain with its context. Its antigen is currently unknown. The PCR employed 60 Vbeta primers together with 13 Jbeta primers. Repertoires were generated with immunoSEQ multiplex PCR, while TCRdb's copy carries only in-frame clones and drops some. The table has 150,000 to 200,000 clones, roughly four fifths seen once; the top ten hold over 0.95%. The data are from a study of cytomegalovirus exposure and HLA in healthy donors. This CDR3 has 16 amino acids. Germline trimming cut 1 base from V and 4 bases from J; bases unmatched to any gene: 10. Germline CDR1 is SGHTS and CDR2 is YDEGEE. Study-level results: By HLA locus, TCR association rates varied in a later analysis, with DRB1 showing the most and HLA-C the fewest. In vitro data verified a few CMV-associated chains as specific for CMV antigens.

Sequencing was carried out using PBMCs. The receptor was derived from a woman in her forties in good health and CMV-seronegative. This chain connects TRBV5-8 to TRBJ2-5, with TRBD2 identical over 7 bases. CDR3 nucleotides: TGTGCCAGCAGCTTGCTCACCAGCGGGAAGGCAGAGACCCAGTACTTC. Amino acids: CASSLLTSGKAETQYF.